The 6 T cell receptor beta chains below were found in one sample sequenced in a study of beta chain features in type 1 diabetes. As every portion of the isolated RNA was reverse transcribed, the sequencing read expressed TCRB transcripts. Sequencing used immunoSEQ multiplex PCR; TCRdb keeps in-frame clones, though not all of them. The sample lists under 400,000 clones; 15% to 20% were seen once. Sequencing input: naive CD4+ T cells from blood. The receptors originated from a woman between 18 and 30 years old in good health.

The V call is TRBV7-2, the J call TRBJ2-5; maybe TRBD1 (5 bases). V lost 0 bases, J lost 0 bases, and 8 bases lay in between. CDR1 is SGHTA, CDR2 FQGNSA, per germline. CDR3 length: 15 residues. CDR3 nucleotide sequence: TGTGCCAGCAGCTTAGCGGCAGGGAACCAAGAGACCCAGTACTTC. It encodes CASSLAAGNQETQYF.

V is TRBV7-9 and J is TRBJ2-2; a weak D match, TRBD2 (7 bases). The CDR3 consists of 13 residues. Trimming stripped 11 bases from V and 6 bases from J, with 16 bases between. In germline, CDR1 is SEHNR, CDR2 FQNEAQ (reference sequence). The CDR3 spells CAYSAGAAGELFF. For the CDR3, the DNA is TGTGCCTACTCGGCGGGGGCTGCCGGGGAGCTGTTTTTT.

This clone was observed a few times. The chain recombines TRBV2 with TRBJ2-7, with 7 bases lining up with TRBD2. The CDR3 runs to 14 residues. Per germline, CDR1 SNHLY and CDR2 FYNNEI. Germline trimming cut 3 bases from V and 0 bases from J; bases unmatched to any gene: 2. CDR3 sequence: CASSEGGSSYEQYF. CDR3 nucleotides: TGTGCCAGCAGTGAGGGGGGGAGCTCCTACGAGCAGTACTTC.

About this clone: Other DNA sequences within the sample encode an identical CDR3. V is TRBV7-2 and J is TRBJ2-5; TRBD1 is a possible D gene (5 bases). The CDR3 contains 13 residues. Trimming removed 2 bases from V and 5 bases from J, with 9 bases in between. The germline CDR1 and CDR2 sequences are SGHTA and FQGNSA. The CDR3 here is CASSLRGRETQYF. As DNA, the CDR3 is TGTGCCAGCAGCTTAAGGGGAAGGGAGACCCAGTACTTC.

This chain links TRBV27 with TRBJ1-5, with 7 positions matching TRBD1. V dropped 0 bases and J dropped 7; count of bases not matched to a gene: 6. The CDR3 spans 15 residues. Germline V CDR1 and CDR2: MNHEY, SMNVEV (reference sequence). CDR3 in DNA: TGTGCCAGCAGTTTATCTCGACAGGGTGGGCAGCCCCAGCATTTT. It specifies CASSLSRQGGQPQHF.

A few counts support this clone. V usage is TRBV6-7 and J usage is TRBJ2-5, with 8 bases identical to TRBD2. TRBV6-7 belongs to the ORF category, with a function that is uncertain. The V gene end was trimmed by 5 bases and the J gene end by 2 bases; junction bases not matched to a gene: 4. The length of the CDR3 is 14 residues. CDR3 nucleotide sequence: TGTGCCAGCAGTGCCGTAGCGGGACAAGAGACCCAGTACTTC. Translated, it gives CASSAVAGQETQYF.